These 21 T cell receptor beta chains were sequenced from one sample in a study of T cell responses to AZD1222 COVID-19 vaccine. The data were produced by immunoSEQ multiplex PCR, yet TCRdb's version contains in-frame clones alone and is incomplete. Seen here are approximately 150,000 clones, less than 95% observed once, and the top ten hold about 5.9%. Sequenced here: peripheral blood, sampled 28 days after the second AZD1222 dose. The receptors originated from an adult who received the AZD1222 COVID-19 vaccine.

Here the CDR3 reads CASSARHLGQGGDGYTF. Here the CDR3 DNA reads TGTGCCAGCAGCGCCCGACACCTGGGACAGGGGGGCGATGGCTACACCTTC. The chain links TRBV2 to TRBJ1-2, with 11 bases lining up with TRBD1. Germline V gene sequence: CDR1 SNHLY, CDR2 FYNNEI. CDR3 length equals 17 residues. The ends lost 6 bases at V and 6 bases at J; junction bases unmatched: 15.

The chain has TRBV10-3 and TRBJ2-2; 11 nucleotides agree with TRBD2. In germline, CDR1 is ENHRY, CDR2 SYGVKD. The CDR3 has 16 residues. J gave up 5 bases and V 7 bases, and 9 bases lay outside the gene matches. The CDR3: CAIINTSGSPTGELFF. The CDR3 nucleotides are TGTGCCATCATTAATACTAGCGGGAGCCCAACCGGGGAGCTGTTTTTT.

The chain carries TRBV5-1 and TRBJ2-5; TRBD2 might be the D (6 bases). Looked up from germline, CDR1 is SGHRS and CDR2 is YFSETQ. Trimming left V 0 bases short and J 4 bases short, with 13 bases between. The CDR3 has 15 residues. In DNA form, the CDR3 reads TGCGCCAGCAGCTTGGCAGGAGGGCGGGGAGAGACCCAGTACTTC. Amino acids: CASSLAGGRGETQYF.

This rearrangement joins TRBV25-1 to TRBJ2-2; no clear D gene. Deletions cut 5 bases from V and 2 bases from J, with 15 bases between. The CDR3 runs to 16 residues. CDR1 and CDR2 (germline): MGHDK, SYGVNS. The CDR3 is CASSPWAGYNTGELFF. DNA for the CDR3: TGTGCCAGCAGTCCCTGGGCAGGATACAACACCGGGGAGCTGTTTTTT.

This chain connects TRBV19 to TRBJ1-4; TRBD1 aligns across 7 bases. With 5 bases clipped from V and 5 bases from J, the junction kept 8 bases outside the gene matches. Germline V CDR1 and CDR2: LNHDA, SQIVND (reference sequence). This CDR3 region has 15 residues. Here the CDR3 DNA reads TGTGCCAGTAGTGCTCCGGGACAGCTCAATGAAAAACTGTTTTTT. The encoded protein is CASSAPGQLNEKLFF. Full variable domain (rest looked up from reference TRBV19 and TRBJ1-4): DGGITQSPKYLFRKEGQNVTLSCEQNLNHDAMYWYRQDPGQGLRLIYYSQIVNDFQKGDIAEGYSVSREKKESFPLTVTSAQKNPTAFYLCASSAPGQLNEKLFFGSGTQLSVL.

V is TRBV5-1 and J is TRBJ2-2; 7 bases align to TRBD2. Germline-derived CDR1 and CDR2 are SGHRS and YFSETQ. V lost 0 bases, J lost 1 base, and 3 bases stayed unmatched. The CDR3 has 16 amino acids. This CDR3 is CASSLDPGGNTGELFF. The CDR3 region has the DNA TGCGCCAGCAGCTTGGACCCGGGGGGGAACACCGGGGAGCTGTTTTTT. Full variable domain (rest looked up from reference TRBV5-1 and TRBJ2-2): KAGVTQTPRYLIKTRGQQVTLSCSPISGHRSVSWYQQTPGQGLQFLFEYFSETQRNKGNFPGRFSGRQFSNSRSEMNVSTLELGDSALYLCASSLDPGGNTGELFFGEGSRLTVL.

The chain couples TRBV3-1 (or the pseudogene TRBV3-2) to TRBJ2-1; 10 nucleotides align to TRBD2. J gave up 14 bases and V 1 base, and 5 bases lay outside the gene matches. The CDR3 consists of 13 residues. Germline CDR1 is LGHDT and CDR2 is YNNKEL (reference sequence). The CDR3 loop reads CASSQASGGDKFF. The CDR3 DNA follows: TGTGCCAGCAGCCAAGCGAGCGGGGGGGATAAGTTCTTC.

The J gene is TRBJ1-4, the V gene TRBV5-1; the D is unclear. Trimming pared 2 bases from V and 0 bases from J, leaving 14 bases between. The CDR3 consists of 17 residues. Germline CDR1 and CDR2: SGHRS and YFSETQ. The CDR3 region has the DNA TGCGCCAGCAGCTTCCGGGCTCGCAGCACAACTAATGAAAAACTGTTTTTT. This encodes CASSFRARSTTNEKLFF.

This clone was recorded once. This chain uses TRBV7-2 with TRBJ2-2; weak D call: TRBD2 (5 bases). This CDR3 is built from 15 residues. Germline lookup yields CDR1 SGHTA and CDR2 FQGNSA. The V end lost 1 base, the J end lost 0 bases, and 6 bases lay between the germline ends. The CDR3 protein is CASSLGGANTGELFF. DNA of the CDR3: TGTGCCAGCAGCTTAGGGGGAGCGAACACCGGGGAGCTGTTTTTT.

CDR3 loop: CASSPTTGTNEKLFF. CDR3 DNA: TGTGCCAGCAGCCCAACGACAGGGACTAATGAAAAACTGTTTTTT. The gene calls are TRBV7-6 and TRBJ1-4; 7 bases agree with TRBD1. Trimming cost V 5 bases and J 2 bases; bases outside gene matches: 5. CDR1 and CDR2 (germline): SGHVS, FNYEAQ. This CDR3 has 15 residues. The whole variable domain, filled in from reference TRBV7-6 and TRBJ1-4, reads GAGVSQSPRYKVTKRGQDVALRCDPISGHVSLYWYRQALGQGPEFLTYFNYEAQQDKSGLPNDRFSAERPEGSISTLTIQRTEQRDSAMYRCASSPTTGTNEKLFFGSGTQLSVL.

The chain uses TRBV4-1 and TRBJ2-1; D is undetermined. There are 11 residues in the CDR3. Trimming stripped 2 bases from V and 8 bases from J, with 4 bases between. Germline V gene sequence: CDR1 MGHRA, CDR2 YSYEKL. CDR3 loop: CASSQPHEQFF. The CDR3 DNA reads TGCGCCAGCAGCCAACCCCATGAGCAGTTCTTC.

J is TRBJ2-3 and V is TRBV7-9, with 8 positions matching TRBD1. CDR1 is SEHNR and CDR2 is FQNEAQ in the germline V gene (reference sequence). Trimming removed 5 bases from V and 4 bases from J; junction bases left unmatched: 14. The CDR3 spans 17 residues. This chain's CDR3 is CASSQGRGQASADTQYF. The CDR3 DNA is TGTGCCAGCAGCCAGGGTCGGGGACAGGCGAGCGCAGATACGCAGTATTTT.

This rearrangement joins TRBV7-2 to TRBJ1-4; perhaps TRBD1 as D (6 bases). Between the trimmed V and J ends, which lost 4 bases and 7 bases, there was a span of 16 bases. This CDR3 is built from 15 residues. Germline CDR1 is SGHTA and CDR2 is FQGNSA. This CDR3 reads CASSSLGGGSEKLFF. In DNA form, the CDR3 reads TGTGCCAGCAGCTCCCTGGGGGGCGGCAGTGAAAAACTGTTTTTT.

This sequence joins TRBV7-9 and TRBJ2-3; D may match TRBD1 or TRBD2 (6 bases each). The CDR3 extends over 16 amino acids. V was pared by 0 bases and J by 4 bases, with 14 bases between. In germline, CDR1 is SEHNR, CDR2 FQNEAQ (reference sequence). DNA of the CDR3: TGTGCCAGCAGCTTAGCGGGGGCTAGCGTCGCAGATACGCAGTATTTT. It specifies CASSLAGASVADTQYF.

The chain combines TRBV3-1 (or the pseudogene TRBV3-2) with TRBJ2-2; 7 nucleotides align to TRBD2. The CDR3 has 16 residues. The junction had 7 bases not matched to a gene; V was cut back by 1 base and J by 5 bases. Per germline, CDR1 LGHDT and CDR2 YNNKEL (reference sequence). CDR3 sequence: CASSQVRGGSTGELFF. CDR3 in DNA: TGTGCCAGCAGCCAAGTTAGGGGCGGGAGTACCGGGGAGCTGTTTTTT.

Details on this clone: Other DNA sequences in this specimen translate into the identical CDR3. The genes are TRBV3-1 (or the pseudogene TRBV3-2) and TRBJ1-1; TRBD1 matches 7 bases. The V segment lost 1 base and the J segment 4 bases; nucleotides outside the gene matches: 0. This CDR3 is built from 13 residues. Germline assignment: CDR1 LGHDT and CDR2 YNNKEL (reference sequence). In DNA form, the CDR3 reads TGTGCCAGCAGCCAAGCAGGGGGCACTGAAGCTTTCTTT. Its protein product is CASSQAGGTEAFF.

This clone has more than one count but fewer than ten. The chain has TRBV7-2 and TRBJ1-1; TRBD1 might be the D (5 bases). V was trimmed by 5 bases and J by 1 base, leaving 8 bases between them. In germline, CDR1 is SGHTA, CDR2 FQGNSA. This CDR3 contains 13 residues. DNA for the CDR3: TGTGCCAGCAGCGTGCAGGGGAACACTGAAGCTTTCTTT. The encoded protein is CASSVQGNTEAFF.

This rearrangement joins TRBV28 to TRBJ1-1; D remains ambiguous. Trimming shortened V by 2 bases and J by 4 bases, and 17 bases separated the two germline ends. Per germline, CDR1 MDHEN and CDR2 SYDVKM. The CDR3 contains 16 residues. The CDR3 protein is CASSLGPTLAVTEAFF. The CDR3, as DNA: TGTGCCAGCAGTTTAGGGCCAACCCTGGCTGTCACTGAAGCTTTCTTT.

This clone appeared many times. This rearrangement joins TRBV30 to TRBJ1-5; D might be TRBD1 (6 bases). Germline values: CDR1 GTSNPN, CDR2 SVGIG (reference sequence). V lost 2 bases and J 2 bases, leaving 13 bases between the germline ends. The CDR3 sequence is 15 residues long. Written as DNA, the CDR3 is TGTGCCTGGAGTACGGGGGGGCGAGGCAATCAGCCCCAGCATTTT. Translation gives CAWSTGGRGNQPQHF.

The chain joins TRBV7-9 to TRBJ1-2; D perhaps matches TRBD1 (6 bases). CDR1 SEHNR and CDR2 FQNEAQ come from the germline V gene (reference sequence). The CDR3 consists of 14 residues. Trimming pared 1 base from V and 4 bases from J, leaving 10 bases between. DNA for the CDR3: TGTGCCAGCAGCTTAGAACAGGGAGCCTATGGCTACACCTTC. As protein: CASSLEQGAYGYTF.

This clone was recorded once. The rearrangement links TRBV4-3 to TRBJ2-7, with D unclear. This CDR3 is built from 14 residues. The V gene lost 3 bases and the J gene lost 1 base, with 10 bases spanning the gap. CDR1 and CDR2 (germline): LGHNA, YSLEER. The CDR3 loop reads CASSHRLGSYEQYF. The CDR3 DNA reads TGCGCCAGCAGCCACCGTCTGGGGTCCTACGAGCAGTACTTC.